These 30 T cell receptor beta chains share one sample of origin, sequenced in a study of blood T cells in healthy people across ages. It was with a sample-barcoded 5' primer and a J-beta primer mix that a second PCR of roughly 7 to 12 cycles was run. TCRdb analysed the 5' RACE reads with MiXCR anew, one entry per CDR3 protein. The sample lists 650,000 or so distinct CDR3 sequences, roughly half occurring once. Sequencing was carried out using blood. The source is a woman older than 75 in good health.

This clonotype occurred many times. The chain uses TRBV20-1 and TRBJ2-1, with D perhaps assigned TRBD1 or TRBD2 (5 bases each). This CDR3 spans 16 amino acids. Germline lookup yields CDR1 DFQATT and CDR2 SNEGSKA (reference sequence). Trimming shortened V by 5 bases and J by 0 bases, and 17 bases separated the two germline ends. DNA of the CDR3: TGCAGTGCTGGGCCGGGGCGGGTGAGCTCCTACAATGAGCAGTTCTTC. Encoded protein: CSAGPGRVSSYNEQFF.

V usage is TRBV10-3 and J usage is TRBJ2-7, with 7 bases that match TRBD1. Germline CDR1 reads ENHRY; CDR2 reads SYGVKD. V shed 6 bases and J 4 bases; nucleotides not matched to a gene: 9. The CDR3 contains 14 residues. CDR3 amino acids: CAIRVQGIIYEQYF. The CDR3 DNA follows: TGTGCCATCAGGGTACAGGGGATCATTTACGAGCAGTACTTC.

V is TRBV20-1 and J is TRBJ1-5, with D possibly being TRBD1 (5 bases). Germline V CDR1 and CDR2: DFQATT, SNEGSKA (reference sequence). Trimming shortened V by 3 bases and J by 6 bases, and 18 bases separated the two germline ends. CDR3 length: 15 residues. This CDR3 is CSASGAGRLGQPQHF. The CDR3 DNA follows: TGCAGTGCTAGTGGTGCAGGGCGGCTGGGTCAGCCCCAGCATTTT.

Only a few counts were recorded for this clonotype. The CDR3 sequence is CSVGVSGLTEAFF. Here the CDR3 DNA reads TGCAGCGTTGGAGTGTCAGGGTTGACTGAAGCTTTCTTT. The genes are TRBV29-1 and TRBJ1-1; tentative D call: TRBD1 (5 bases). The length of the CDR3 is 13 residues. Germline V gene data show CDR1 as SQVTM and CDR2 as ANQGSEA. Trimming cost V 4 bases and J 5 bases, with 14 bases left between them.

This clonotype was seen a handful of times. The chain combines TRBV28 with TRBJ1-4; D is unresolved. Germline V gene data show CDR1 as MDHEN and CDR2 as SYDVKM. The CDR3 runs to 14 residues. The germline V and J ends were trimmed by 6 bases and 7 bases, with 15 bases remaining between them. The CDR3 sequence: CASRGLSTREKLFF. The CDR3, as DNA: TGTGCCAGCAGAGGGCTTTCGACGCGTGAAAAACTGTTTTTT.

This clonotype was observed once. This may be a read error, as it is one base from a much larger clone. The CDR3 reads CSVATDSEQFF. DNA for the CDR3: TGCAGCGTCGCGACTGACAGTGAGCAGTTCTTC. The chain couples TRBV29-1 to TRBJ2-1; D might be TRBD1 (5 bases). Germline lookup yields CDR1 SQVTM and CDR2 ANQGSEA. With 6 bases removed from V and 9 bases from J, the gap between germline ends came to 12 bases. This CDR3 region has 11 residues.

To note about this clonotype: This clone may be a read error of a much larger clone one base away. The chain recombines TRBV20-1 with TRBJ2-5, with D perhaps matching TRBD2 (5 bases). This CDR3 has 15 amino acids. V dropped 2 bases and J dropped 11 bases, with 24 bases sitting between them. Germline lookup yields CDR1 DFQATT and CDR2 SNEGSKA (reference sequence). Here the CDR3 reads CSARRSAGGFYGQYF. Written as DNA, the CDR3 is TGCAGTGCTAGACGCTCGGCAGGAGGCTTCTACGGGCAGTACTTC.

On this clonotype: A read error may be the cause here, since a much bigger clone is one base away. This chain uses TRBV5-1 with TRBJ1-1; D not certain. This CDR3 spans 14 amino acids. The germline gives CDR1 SGHRS, CDR2 YFSETQ. The CDR3 loop reads CASGLDPKGDEAFF. CDR3 nucleotide sequence: TGCGCCAGCGGCTTGGATCCGAAAGGCGATGAAGCTTTCTTT.

The sample holds one count of this clonotype. The chain couples TRBV27 to TRBJ1-3; no definite D call. The CDR3 loop spans 16 amino acids. CDR1 is MNHEY, CDR2 SMNVEV, per germline (reference sequence). V lost 2 bases and J 0 bases, leaving 11 bases between the germline ends. The CDR3 nucleotides are TGTGCCAGCAGTTTAGGGTCAGGAGGCTCTGGAAACACCATATATTTT. Translated: CASSLGSGGSGNTIYF.

There are many counts of this clonotype. This rearrangement joins TRBV28 to TRBJ2-4; the D call may be TRBD1 or TRBD2 (5 bases each). From germline, CDR1 is MDHEN and CDR2 SYDVKM. The CDR3 runs 15 residues. With 8 bases removed from V and 7 bases from J, the gap between germline ends came to 21 bases. The CDR3 bases are TGTGCCAGCCTCTCCCCGGGACCCCGAAAGAACATTCAGTACTTC. This encodes CASLSPGPRKNIQYF.

The chain links TRBV2 to TRBJ1-2, with D maybe TRBD1 (5 bases). This CDR3 contains 13 residues. The germline V gene has CDR1 SNHLY and CDR2 FYNNEI. Trimming stripped 3 bases from V and 3 bases from J, with 8 bases between. The CDR3 nucleotides read TGTGCCAGCAGTGACGCAGGGCACTATGGCTACACCTTC. Encoded protein: CASSDAGHYGYTF. Together with reference TRBV2 and TRBJ1-2, the CDR3 gives the full variable domain: EPEVTQTPSHQVTQMGQEVILRCVPISNHLYFYWYRQILGQKVEFLVSFYNNEISEKSEIFDDQFSVERPDGSNFTLKIRSTKLEDSAMYFCASSDAGHYGYTFGSGTRLTVV.

This sequence joins TRBV6-2 or TRBV6-3 and TRBJ2-3; D is possibly TRBD2 (5 bases). The germline V gene encodes CDR1 MNHEY and CDR2 SVGEGT. Trimming pared 7 bases from V and 1 base from J, leaving 15 bases between. The CDR3 contains 15 residues. CDR3 nucleotide sequence: TGTGCCAGCACCCCTAATGGGCGGGGCACAGATACGCAGTATTTT. Translated, it gives CASTPNGRGTDTQYF.

There are a few counts of this clonotype. The chain is built from TRBV2 and TRBJ2-7; 9 nucleotides line up with TRBD1. Near its end, the DNA agrees better with TRBJ2-5, so the J call may be wrong. The CDR3 runs 15 residues. Germline-derived CDR1 and CDR2 are SNHLY and FYNNEI. CDR3 bases: TGTGCCAGCAGGAGGAGGACAGGGGTGAGGGAGACCCAGTACTTC. Protein sequence: CASRRRTGVRETQYF.

This clonotype was recorded many times. The CDR3 bases are TGTGCCATCAGTGACCAAACTAGCTCCTACGAGCAGTACTTC. It specifies CAISDQTSSYEQYF. The chain is built from TRBV10-3 and TRBJ2-7; possibly TRBD2 for D (5 bases). The V end lost 3 bases, the J end lost 0 bases, and 9 bases lay between the germline ends. This CDR3 spans 14 amino acids. CDR1 is ENHRY and CDR2 is SYGVKD in the germline V gene.

This clonotype was counted at least ten times. This chain joins TRBV28 and TRBJ2-3; TRBD2 aligns across 9 bases. Germline CDR1 reads MDHEN; CDR2 reads SYDVKM. Germline trimming cut 3 bases from V and 1 base from J; bases unmatched to any gene: 11. The CDR3 runs 18 residues. CDR3 sequence reads: CASSFIAGVLFGTDTQYF. The DNA of the CDR3 is TGTGCCAGCAGTTTTATAGCGGGAGTTCTATTTGGCACAGATACGCAGTATTTT.

This clonotype was observed a handful of times. This sequence joins TRBV6-1 and TRBJ2-1; 12 bases agree with TRBD2. Germline values: CDR1 MNHNS, CDR2 SASEGT. This CDR3 has 15 amino acids. With 9 bases clipped from V and 7 bases from J, the junction kept 10 bases outside the gene matches. DNA for the CDR3: TGTGCCAGTGGAGGAGAGACTAGCGGGAGTAATGAGCAGTTCTTC. This encodes CASGGETSGSNEQFF.

At least ten counts were recorded for this clonotype. V usage is TRBV7-9 and J usage is TRBJ1-2; D remains unclear. The V end lost 1 base, the J end lost 6 bases, and 12 bases lay between the germline ends. The CDR3 runs to 14 residues. CDR1 is SEHNR and CDR2 is FQNEAQ in the germline V gene (reference sequence). The CDR3 protein is CASSLGVGSDGYTF. The CDR3 DNA is TGTGCCAGCAGCTTAGGAGTGGGTTCCGATGGCTACACCTTC.

This clonotype is a singleton in its sample. This chain uses TRBV29-1 with TRBJ2-1, with D possibly TRBD2 on 6 matching bases. The end of the DNA aligns better with TRBJ2-7, so the J call may be wrong. This CDR3 spans 16 amino acids. Per the germline V gene, CDR1 is SQVTM and CDR2 is ANQGSEA. CDR3 sequence: CSVEVWGSGAYNEQYF. CDR3 DNA sequence: TGCAGCGTTGAAGTCTGGGGTAGCGGAGCTTACAATGAGCAGTACTTC.

In DNA, the CDR3 is TGCAGCTTGGGAAGCGGGGTCGCTGAAGCTTTCTTT. Its protein is CSLGSGVAEAFF. The chain employs TRBV29-1 and TRBJ1-1; D not certain. This CDR3 region has 12 residues. Germline V gene lookup returns CDR1 SQVTM and CDR2 ANQGSEA. Trimming shortened V by 8 bases and J by 6 bases, and 16 bases separated the two germline ends.

Only one count was recorded for this clonotype. This chain links TRBV11-3 with TRBJ1-1, with 10 bases that match TRBD1. Germline V gene lookup returns CDR1 SGHNT and CDR2 YENEEA. Trimming cost V 5 bases and J 5 bases; bases outside gene matches: 8. The CDR3 runs 15 residues. The CDR3 sequence is CASSPGTGVSTEAFF. The DNA for the CDR3 is TGTGCCAGCAGCCCCGGGACAGGGGTTAGTACTGAAGCTTTCTTT.

At least ten counts were recorded for this clonotype. The CDR3 region is CASSYLSGTEAFF. In DNA, the CDR3 is TGTGCCAGCAGTTACCTCTCCGGGACTGAAGCTTTCTTT. The chain combines TRBV6-5 with TRBJ1-1; no definite D call. The germline V and J ends were trimmed by 2 bases and 5 bases, with 9 bases remaining between them. This CDR3 has 13 amino acids. CDR1 MNHEY and CDR2 SVGAGI come from the germline V gene.

As to this clonotype: This may come from a read error, since a much larger clone is one base off. This chain links TRBV4-1 with TRBJ2-5; tentatively, D is TRBD2 (5 bases). Germline V CDR1 and CDR2: MGHRA, YSYEKL. The CDR3 has 15 amino acids. The ends were cut back, 3 bases at V and 11 bases at J, with 22 bases in the middle. Here the CDR3 DNA reads TGCGCCAGCAGCCAGGTTAGCGCCCCTGGCAATGAGCAGTACTTC. It yields the protein CASSQVSAPGNEQYF.

This clonotype came up many times. V usage is TRBV2 and J usage is TRBJ2-1; tentatively, D is TRBD2 (6 bases). V lost 6 bases and J 6 bases, leaving 15 bases between the germline ends. CDR1 is SNHLY and CDR2 is FYNNEI in the germline V gene. The CDR3 contains 14 residues. The CDR3 DNA reads as TGTGCCAGCAGGGCCCGGACTACCAGCAATGAGCAGTTCTTC. Its protein is CASRARTTSNEQFF. Supplemented by reference TRBV2 and TRBJ2-1, the full variable domain reads EPEVTQTPSHQVTQMGQEVILRCVPISNHLYFYWYRQILGQKVEFLVSFYNNEISEKSEIFDDQFSVERPDGSNFTLKIRSTKLEDSAMYFCASRARTTSNEQFFGPGTRLTVL.

The chain links TRBV6-6 to TRBJ2-5; 7 bases line up with TRBD1. The V gene's germline CDR1 is MNHNY and CDR2 SVGAGI (reference sequence). V shed 5 bases and J 1 base; nucleotides not matched to a gene: 7. This CDR3 is 15 amino acids long. The CDR3 loop reads CASSTTGEGQETQYF. CDR3 coding DNA: TGTGCCAGCAGTACCACAGGGGAAGGCCAAGAGACCCAGTACTTC.

J is TRBJ1-1 and V is TRBV7-9, with a weak D call TRBD1 (6 bases). Germline V gives CDR1 SEHNR, CDR2 FQNEAQ (reference sequence). Trimming removed 7 bases at V and 4 bases at J, with 7 bases between. The CDR3 totals 11 residues. The chain's CDR3 is CASIGGTEAFF. CDR3 nucleotide sequence: TGTGCCAGCATAGGGGGCACTGAAGCTTTCTTT.

Concerning this clonotype itself: A read error is possible here, since a much larger clone lies one base away. The chain joins TRBV7-2 to TRBJ1-2, with unresolved D. The CDR3 sequence is 11 residues long. Germline CDR1 and CDR2: SGHTA and FQGNSA. CDR3 sequence (DNA): TGTGCCGGCAGCCCCCCTGAAGGCTACACCTTC. Its protein is CAGSPPEGYTF. Together with reference TRBV7-2 and TRBJ1-2, the CDR3 gives the full variable domain: GAGVSQSPSNKVTEKGKDVELRCDPISGHTALYWYRQSLGQGLEFLIYFQGNSAPDKSGLPSDRFSAERTGGSVSTLTIQRTQQEDSAVYLCAGSPPEGYTFGSGTRLTVV.

The chain carries TRBV7-2 and TRBJ1-6; unclear D gene. V shed 5 bases and J shed 8 bases, with 7 bases lying between them. The CDR3 runs 12 residues. In germline, CDR1 is SGHTA, CDR2 FQGNSA. Here the CDR3 DNA reads TGTGCCAGCAGCCGACGGGATTCACCCCTCCACTTT. Translation: CASSRRDSPLHF.

This clonotype was seen ten or more times. The chain employs TRBV20-1 and TRBJ2-3, with 11 bases lining up with TRBD2. The CDR3 totals 16 residues. Trimming at V came to 5 bases and at J to 5 bases, leaving 12 bases not matched to a gene. Germline V gives CDR1 DFQATT, CDR2 SNEGSKA (reference sequence). The CDR3 DNA reads as TGCAGTGCTTATGATCTACTAGCGGGAGCGGTAGATACGCAGTATTTT. Protein: CSAYDLLAGAVDTQYF.

Concerning this clonotype: This may be a read error, as it is one base from a much larger clone. The chain combines TRBV10-3 with TRBJ2-1; D remains unclear. Germline assignment: CDR1 ENHRY and CDR2 SYGVKD. V lost 10 bases and J lost 8, with 12 bases in between. The CDR3 runs 11 residues. As DNA, the CDR3 is TGTGCCAGCACCAATAGTGATGAGCAGTTCTTC. Protein product: CASTNSDEQFF.

The V gene is TRBV20-1, the J gene TRBJ1-2; 7 nucleotides line up with TRBD1. The CDR3 length is 13 residues. CDR1 is DFQATT, CDR2 SNEGSKA, per germline (reference sequence). Germline trimming cut 5 bases from V and 5 bases from J; bases unmatched to any gene: 8. The CDR3 sequence: CSASQGVGYGYTF. DNA of the CDR3: TGCAGTGCTTCCCAGGGGGTGGGATATGGCTACACCTTC.